This T cell receptor (beta chain) is from a study of T cells in Graves' hyperthyroidism and ophthalmopathy. Study overall: Peripheral blood was secured at the point of initial diagnosis, before any treatment.

This clonotype has a handful of counts. Using RNA transcripts as the source, TCR beta CDR3 regions were amplified. Researchers ran a first-round RT-PCR on the TCR CDR3 using the HTBI primer set. TCRdb recomputed calls from the multiplex PCR reads with MiXCR, one row per CDR3 protein. The sample has 550,000 to 800,000 distinct CDR3 sequences, roughly 15% seen once. Each patient was aged 18 to 65 and had newly diagnosed hyperthyroidism of under 2 months' duration. Uncontrolled infection, other autoimmune disease, pregnancy or lactation led to exclusion. CDR3 length: 14 residues. J was trimmed by 4 bases and V by 6 bases; bases with no gene match: 9. Germline CDR1 is KGHSH and CDR2 is LQKENI.

V gene TRBV18 combines with J gene TRBJ2-7; 7 positions match TRBD1. This sequence originates from a man between 18 and 29 years old with Graves' hyperthyroidism. The sequencing sample was made of blood. CDR3 protein: CASSFAGTEYEQYF. CDR3 nucleotide sequence: TGTGCCAGCTCTTTCGCCGGGACAGAATACGAGCAGTACTTC.